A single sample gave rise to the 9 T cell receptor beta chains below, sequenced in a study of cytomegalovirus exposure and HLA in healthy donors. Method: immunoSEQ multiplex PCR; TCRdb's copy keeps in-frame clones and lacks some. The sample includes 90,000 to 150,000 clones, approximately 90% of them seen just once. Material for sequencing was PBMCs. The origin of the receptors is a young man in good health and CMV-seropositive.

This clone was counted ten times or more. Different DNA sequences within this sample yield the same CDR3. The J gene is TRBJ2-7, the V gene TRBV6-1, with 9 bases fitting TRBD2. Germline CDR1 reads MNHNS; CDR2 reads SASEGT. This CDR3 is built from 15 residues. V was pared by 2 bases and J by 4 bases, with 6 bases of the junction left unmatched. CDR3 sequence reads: CASSERVSGGYEQYF. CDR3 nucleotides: TGTGCCAGCAGTGAAAGGGTTAGCGGGGGATACGAGCAGTACTTC.

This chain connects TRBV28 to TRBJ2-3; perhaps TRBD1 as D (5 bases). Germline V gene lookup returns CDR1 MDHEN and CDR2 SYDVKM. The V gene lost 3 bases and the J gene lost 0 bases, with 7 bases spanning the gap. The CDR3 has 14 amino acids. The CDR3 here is CASSLAGSTDTQYF. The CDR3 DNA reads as TGTGCCAGCAGTTTGGCAGGGAGCACAGATACGCAGTATTTT.

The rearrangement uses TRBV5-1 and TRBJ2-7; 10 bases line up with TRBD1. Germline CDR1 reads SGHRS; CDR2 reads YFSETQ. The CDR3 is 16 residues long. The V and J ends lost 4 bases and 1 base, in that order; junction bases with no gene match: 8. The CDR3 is CASSVDRDRGSYEQYF. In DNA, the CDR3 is TGCGCCAGCAGCGTGGACCGGGACAGGGGATCCTACGAGCAGTACTTC.

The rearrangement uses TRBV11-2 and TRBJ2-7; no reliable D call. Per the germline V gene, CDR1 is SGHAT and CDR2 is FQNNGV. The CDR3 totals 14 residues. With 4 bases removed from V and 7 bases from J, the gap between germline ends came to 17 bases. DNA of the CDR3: TGTGCCAGCAGCTCCACTCGCGGTTGGCAGGAGCAGTACTTC. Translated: CASSSTRGWQEQYF.

The CDR3: CASSFSRDTQYF. The CDR3 coding sequence is TGTGCCAGCAGCTTTTCTCGAGATACGCAGTATTTT. This chain links TRBV7-2 with TRBJ2-3; no firm D call. The CDR3 contains 12 residues. The V gene lost 3 bases and the J gene lost 5 bases, with 6 bases spanning the gap. In germline, CDR1 is SGHTA, CDR2 FQGNSA.

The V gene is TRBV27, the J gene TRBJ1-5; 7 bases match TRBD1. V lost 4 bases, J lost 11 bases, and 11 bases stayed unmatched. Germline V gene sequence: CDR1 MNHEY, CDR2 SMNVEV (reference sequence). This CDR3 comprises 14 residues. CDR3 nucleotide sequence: TGTGCCAGCAGTTCCCGACAGGGAGCCTTTTCCCAGCATTTT. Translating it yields CASSSRQGAFSQHF.

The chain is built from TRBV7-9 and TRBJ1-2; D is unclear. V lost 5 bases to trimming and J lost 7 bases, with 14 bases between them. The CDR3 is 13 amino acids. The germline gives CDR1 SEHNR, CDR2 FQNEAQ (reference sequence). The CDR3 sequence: CASSPDGEGGYTF. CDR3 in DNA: TGTGCCAGCAGCCCCGACGGGGAGGGTGGCTACACCTTC. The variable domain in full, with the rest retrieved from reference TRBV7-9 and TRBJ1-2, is DTGVSQNPRHKITKRGQNVTFRCDPISEHNRLYWYRQTLGQGPEFLTYFQNEAQLEKSRLLSDRFSAERPKGSFSTLEIQRTEQGDSAMYLCASSPDGEGGYTFGSGTRLTVV.

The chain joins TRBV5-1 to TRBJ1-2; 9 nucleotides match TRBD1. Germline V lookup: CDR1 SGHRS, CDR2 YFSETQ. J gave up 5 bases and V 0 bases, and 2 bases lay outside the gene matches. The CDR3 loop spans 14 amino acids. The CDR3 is CASSLADRGYGYTF. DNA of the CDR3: TGCGCCAGCAGCTTGGCCGACAGGGGGTATGGCTACACCTTC.

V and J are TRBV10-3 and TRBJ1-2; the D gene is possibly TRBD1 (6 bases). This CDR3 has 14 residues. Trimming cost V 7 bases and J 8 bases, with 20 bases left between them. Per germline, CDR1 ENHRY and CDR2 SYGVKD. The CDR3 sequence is CAINNRAVAGGYTF. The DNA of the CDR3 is TGTGCCATCAACAACAGGGCGGTCGCAGGAGGCTACACCTTC.